This T cell receptor beta chain was observed in a study of blood T cell repertoires in COVID-19. Profiling relied on immunoSEQ multiplex PCR, and the TCRdb table lists in-frame clones only, not all of them. The sample has 150,000 to 200,000 clones; 88% are singletons. The CDR3 spans 18 residues. Trimming cost V 4 bases and J 1 base; bases outside gene matches: 10. Per germline, CDR1 SGHNT and CDR2 YYREEE (reference sequence). The chain couples TRBV5-4 to TRBJ2-3; 12 bases map to TRBD2. The TCR originated in a woman aged 18-35 years who had recovered from COVID-19. The specimen sequenced was PBMCs or T cells enriched from blood (not recorded which). CDR3 protein: CASSRPTSGGTGTDTQYF. The DNA of the CDR3 is TGTGCCAGCAGCCGACCTACTAGCGGGGGGACCGGCACAGATACGCAGTATTTT.